This T cell receptor (beta chain) was retrieved from a study of identical twins. TCRdb reprocessed the 5' RACE reads with MiXCR, giving one entry per CDR3 protein. The table includes hundreds of thousands of distinct CDR3 sequences, approximately 6% detected once. The V gene lost 8 bases and the J gene lost 4 bases, with 21 bases spanning the gap. In germline, CDR1 is SGHVS, CDR2 FQNEAQ. This CDR3 spans 16 amino acids. In its sample, this clonotype was seen a few times. Its specificity is unknown. General observations from the study: A lower insertion count was a feature of abundant cord blood beta clonotypes, with no such feature in memory repertoires. Weaker excess twin sharing was observed in beta out-of-frame sequences.

Sequences were obtained from naive T cells sorted from blood. The receptor comes from a man aged 18 to 29 in good health. The gene calls are TRBV7-8 and TRBJ2-1; D perhaps matches TRBD2 (6 bases). The CDR3 region has the DNA TGTGCCAGCCTCGTGTGGAGGGCCGATTCGTACAATGAGCAGTTCTTC. It codes for CASLVWRADSYNEQFF.